This is a list of T cell receptor beta chains from one sample in a study of T cell repertoires in cytomegalovirus infection. No antigens are known for them. Via MiXCR, TCRdb re-called the reads, giving one row per CDR3 protein. Of 900,000 to 950,000 distinct CDR3 sequences in the sample, around 32% were seen once. This material consisted of cultured CD8+ T cells from PBMCs, taken from culture after CMV antigen stimulation. These receptors were obtained from a human donor in good health (CMV status not recorded). Some clones in this sample may be carry-over from other donors' samples. Each CDR3 is given with its conserved first and last residue. The order of the fields is clone size, V gene, J gene, D gene, CDR3 DNA, CDR3 protein. The D gene is left open where the match is weak. Clone size is not always given. Where it is, it says once, few, many or a class for expanded clones.

abundance: few
v_gene: TRBV6-6
j_gene: TRBJ2-3
d_gene: TRBD2
CDR3nt: TGTGCCAGCAGTTACCCCGACGGGGCGGGGGGGCCGACAGATACGCAGTATTTT
CDR3aa: CASSYPDGAGGPTDTQYF

abundance: many
v_gene: TRBV12-3/TRBV12-4
j_gene: TRBJ1-1
d_gene: .
CDR3nt: TGTGCCAGCAGTATTAACACTGAAGCTTTCTTT
CDR3aa: CASSINTEAFF

abundance: .
v_gene: TRBV6-5
j_gene: TRBJ2-1
d_gene: TRBD1
CDR3nt: TGTGCCAGCAGTTACTCGACAGGGGGCCCCTACAATGAGCAGTTCTTC
CDR3aa: CASSYSTGGPYNEQFF

abundance: few
v_gene: TRBV29-1
j_gene: TRBJ2-1
d_gene: TRBD2
CDR3nt: TGCAGCGTCTCGGGGGGGTCCTACAATGAGCAGTTCTTC
CDR3aa: CSVSGGSYNEQFF

abundance: few
v_gene: TRBV19
j_gene: TRBJ1-2
d_gene: .
CDR3nt: TGTGCCAGTAATACAGGAAATCCGGCCTATGGCTACACCTTC
CDR3aa: CASNTGNPAYGYTF

abundance: .
v_gene: TRBV5-3
j_gene: TRBJ1-1
d_gene: .
CDR3nt: TGTGCCAGAAGCAGCGCAGGGCTGGCTGAAGCTTTCTTT
CDR3aa: CARSSAGLAEAFF

abundance: .
v_gene: TRBV27
j_gene: TRBJ1-1
d_gene: TRBD1
CDR3nt: TGTGCCAGCAGTACTCGGGACAGGGGGCTAACTGAAGCTTTCTTT
CDR3aa: CASSTRDRGLTEAFF

abundance: .
v_gene: TRBV12-3/TRBV12-4
j_gene: TRBJ2-7
d_gene: .
CDR3nt: TGTGCCAGCGGAGCGGTTCGGGGGGCCGAGCAGTACTTC
CDR3aa: CASGAVRGAEQYF

abundance: .
v_gene: TRBV6-2/TRBV6-3
j_gene: TRBJ2-1
d_gene: TRBD2
CDR3nt: TGTGCCAGCAGGACGACTAGCGGGGGGAAAAATGAGCAGTTCTTC
CDR3aa: CASRTTSGGKNEQFF

abundance: .
v_gene: TRBV4-1
j_gene: TRBJ2-1
d_gene: TRBD2
CDR3nt: TGCGCCAGCAGCTCTCTTACCGGACTAGTGGGGGGGGTCACCTACAATGAGCAGTTCTTC
CDR3aa: CASSSLTGLVGGVTYNEQFF

abundance: few
v_gene: TRBV5-1
j_gene: TRBJ2-7
d_gene: .
CDR3nt: TGCGCCAGCAGCTTGCGAGGGGTAGACGTCTACCACGAGCAGTACTTC
CDR3aa: CASSLRGVDVYHEQYF

abundance: many
v_gene: TRBV7-2
j_gene: TRBJ2-1
d_gene: .
CDR3nt: TGTGCCAGCAGCTTAAAGCGACCTACCATCTCCTACAATGAGCAGTTCTTC
CDR3aa: CASSLKRPTISYNEQFF

abundance: few
v_gene: TRBV10-1
j_gene: TRBJ2-1
d_gene: TRBD1
CDR3nt: TGCGCCAGCAGTGAGAGTTCGGACAGGGGGTATTACTCCTACAATGAGCAGTTCTTC
CDR3aa: CASSESSDRGYYSYNEQFF

abundance: .
v_gene: TRBV6-5
j_gene: TRBJ1-1
d_gene: .
CDR3nt: TGTGCCAGCAGTTACTCGGTCGCTGGGGGAACTGAAGCTTTCTTT
CDR3aa: CASSYSVAGGTEAFF

abundance: .
v_gene: TRBV15
j_gene: TRBJ1-1
d_gene: .
CDR3nt: TGTGCCACCAGCAGAGATCGGGGGGCGAACACTGAAGCTTTCTTT
CDR3aa: CATSRDRGANTEAFF

abundance: .
v_gene: TRBV27
j_gene: TRBJ2-1
d_gene: .
CDR3nt: TGTGCCAGCAGTTTATTCGAGAAAACCCCCGGGTTCTTC
CDR3aa: CASSLFEKTPGFF

abundance: .
v_gene: TRBV6-1
j_gene: TRBJ2-7
d_gene: TRBD1
CDR3nt: TGTGCCAGCAGTGAACCACCGGGACAGCTTTACGAGCAGTACTTC
CDR3aa: CASSEPPGQLYEQYF

abundance: .
v_gene: TRBV4-2
j_gene: TRBJ2-2
d_gene: TRBD2
CDR3nt: TGTGCCAGCAGCCTCCCGACTAGCGGGGCCGGGGAGCTGTTTTTT
CDR3aa: CASSLPTSGAGELFF

abundance: many
v_gene: TRBV6-2/TRBV6-3
j_gene: TRBJ2-1
d_gene: .
CDR3nt: TGTGCCAGCAGTTACGGGTTAGGGGAGAGCTCCTACAATGAGCAGTTCTTC
CDR3aa: CASSYGLGESSYNEQFF

abundance: few
v_gene: TRBV20-1
j_gene: TRBJ2-1
d_gene: TRBD1
CDR3nt: TGCAGTGCGGTCGGTATTACAGGGGGTGGGAATGAGCAGTTCTTC
CDR3aa: CSAVGITGGGNEQFF

abundance: .
v_gene: TRBV11-2
j_gene: TRBJ1-2
d_gene: .
CDR3nt: TGTGCCAGCAGCCGGGAGGGGGGGCGCGAAAACGGCTACACCTTC
CDR3aa: CASSREGGRENGYTF

abundance: few
v_gene: TRBV20-1
j_gene: TRBJ2-1
d_gene: TRBD2
CDR3nt: TGCAGTGCTAGCCCGAGGGGACTAGCGTTGAGGGATGAGCAGTTCTTC
CDR3aa: CSASPRGLALRDEQFF

abundance: few
v_gene: TRBV19
j_gene: TRBJ1-1
d_gene: .
CDR3nt: TGTGCCAGTAGTAGGCAGGCCCGGAACACTGAAGCTTTCTTT
CDR3aa: CASSRQARNTEAFF

abundance: many
v_gene: TRBV19
j_gene: TRBJ1-1
d_gene: .
CDR3nt: TGTGCCAGCAGCCCCCTGGGGAACACTGAAGCTTTCTTT
CDR3aa: CASSPLGNTEAFF

abundance: .
v_gene: TRBV4-1
j_gene: TRBJ2-1
d_gene: TRBD2
CDR3nt: TGCGCCAGCAGCCAAGATGACCCTAGCGGGGGGCCCGATGAGCAGTTCTTC
CDR3aa: CASSQDDPSGGPDEQFF

abundance: few
v_gene: TRBV28
j_gene: TRBJ1-1
d_gene: .
CDR3nt: TGTGCCAGCAGTACCCGCGTAGGACCTGAAGCTTTCTTT
CDR3aa: CASSTRVGPEAFF

abundance: many
v_gene: TRBV6-2/TRBV6-3
j_gene: TRBJ2-1
d_gene: .
CDR3nt: TGTGCCAGCAGTTACCCGGCTAATGAGCAGTTCTTC
CDR3aa: CASSYPANEQFF

abundance: .
v_gene: TRBV6-8
j_gene: TRBJ1-3
d_gene: .
CDR3nt: TGTGCCAGCAGTTACCAGACCCCAGGCTTCACTTCCTCTGGAAACACCATATATTTT
CDR3aa: CASSYQTPGFTSSGNTIYF

abundance: many
v_gene: TRBV6-2/TRBV6-3
j_gene: TRBJ2-1
d_gene: TRBD1
CDR3nt: TGTGCCAGCAGCGACAGGGTCGGACTCAATGAGCAGTTCTTC
CDR3aa: CASSDRVGLNEQFF

abundance: .
v_gene: TRBV14
j_gene: TRBJ2-5
d_gene: .
CDR3nt: TGTGCCAGCAGCCAAGATGCCGAAGAGACCCAGTACTTC
CDR3aa: CASSQDAEETQYF

abundance: .
v_gene: TRBV27
j_gene: TRBJ1-2
d_gene: .
CDR3nt: TGTGCCAGCAGTTTGAAAGGTTCCCGGGATGGCTACACCTTC
CDR3aa: CASSLKGSRDGYTF

abundance: .
v_gene: TRBV12-3/TRBV12-4
j_gene: TRBJ1-1
d_gene: TRBD1
CDR3nt: TGTGCCAGCAGTGGACAGGGGTTAAGAACTGAAGCTTTCTTT
CDR3aa: CASSGQGLRTEAFF

abundance: .
v_gene: TRBV12-3/TRBV12-4
j_gene: TRBJ1-2
d_gene: TRBD1
CDR3nt: TGTGCCAGCAGTCGAAAGGACAGGCCGGGGGGCTACACCTTC
CDR3aa: CASSRKDRPGGYTF

abundance: .
v_gene: TRBV27
j_gene: TRBJ1-2
d_gene: TRBD1
CDR3nt: TGTGCCAGCAAAATCTATTCCGGGACAGGGTATGGCTACACCTTC
CDR3aa: CASKIYSGTGYGYTF

abundance: few
v_gene: TRBV6-1
j_gene: TRBJ2-2
d_gene: TRBD1
CDR3nt: TGTGCCAGCACCTGGACAGGGGTGGACGGGGAGCTGTTTTTT
CDR3aa: CASTWTGVDGELFF

abundance: few
v_gene: TRBV6-6
j_gene: TRBJ1-4
d_gene: .
CDR3nt: TGTGCCACCTTCCCAGGGTTGACTAATGAAAAACTGTTTTTT
CDR3aa: CATFPGLTNEKLFF

abundance: .
v_gene: TRBV29-1
j_gene: TRBJ2-1
d_gene: .
CDR3nt: TGCAGCGTCCCCGGGCTCCCCGATTACAATGAGCAGTTCTTC
CDR3aa: CSVPGLPDYNEQFF

abundance: few
v_gene: TRBV7-3
j_gene: TRBJ2-1
d_gene: .
CDR3nt: TGTGCCAGCAGCTTCCTAGGGGGGGGACGGAATGAGCAGTTCTTC
CDR3aa: CASSFLGGGRNEQFF

abundance: .
v_gene: TRBV15
j_gene: TRBJ1-3
d_gene: .
CDR3nt: TGTGCCACCAGCGGGATCGGACAGCTACCTGGAAACACCATATATTTT
CDR3aa: CATSGIGQLPGNTIYF

abundance: few
v_gene: TRBV5-4
j_gene: TRBJ1-2
d_gene: .
CDR3nt: TGTGCCAGCAGCTTGGAGAACCGCGGCTACACCTTC
CDR3aa: CASSLENRGYTF

abundance: .
v_gene: TRBV4-1
j_gene: TRBJ1-1
d_gene: TRBD1
CDR3nt: TGCGCCAGCAGCCGCGGGACAGGGGGGATTGAAGCTTTCTTT
CDR3aa: CASSRGTGGIEAFF

abundance: .
v_gene: TRBV20-1
j_gene: TRBJ1-6
d_gene: .
CDR3nt: TGCAGTGCTACCCCACCGAGCTCCTATAATTCACCCCTCCACTTT
CDR3aa: CSATPPSSYNSPLHF